One and the same sample provided the 27 T cell receptor beta chains below, sequenced in a study of early T cells in non-severe SARS-CoV-2 infection. TCRdb fed the 5' RACE reads into MiXCR, producing one record per CDR3 protein. The table has some 64,000 distinct CDR3 sequences, approximately 13% seen once; the top ten hold about 8%. Sequenced: whole blood. The source of these receptors is an adult who was a healthcare worker with PCR-confirmed SARS-CoV-2 infection or an uninfected control (not recorded which).

V gene TRBV7-6 combines with J gene TRBJ2-7; 9 positions match TRBD1. This CDR3 spans 14 amino acids. The V gene end was trimmed by 4 bases and the J gene end by 2 bases; junction bases not matched to a gene: 3. Germline V lookup: CDR1 SGHVS, CDR2 FNYEAQ. The CDR3 DNA follows: TGTGCCAGCAGCTCCCGGGACAGGGCCTACGAGCAGTACTTC. Its translation is CASSSRDRAYEQYF.

This clonotype occurred a few times. This sequence joins TRBV5-1 and TRBJ2-1, with D tentatively TRBD2 (6 bases). V lost 0 bases and J 4 bases, leaving 8 bases between the germline ends. The CDR3 runs to 14 residues. Germline V gene lookup returns CDR1 SGHRS and CDR2 YFSETQ. CDR3: CASSLDAGYNEQFF. CDR3 in DNA: TGCGCCAGCAGCTTGGATGCGGGGTACAATGAGCAGTTCTTC.

This clonotype was detected ten times or more. The chain couples TRBV7-3 to TRBJ2-7, with 8 bases lining up with TRBD1. This CDR3 comprises 15 residues. CDR1 is SGHTA, CDR2 FQGTGA, per germline. Trimming took 5 bases from V and 7 from J; bases not matched to a gene: 13. The CDR3 reads CASSLSGGPQGEQYF. CDR3 DNA sequence: TGTGCCAGCAGCCTATCAGGGGGCCCCCAGGGGGAGCAGTACTTC.

The V gene is TRBV29-1, the J gene TRBJ1-1; D gene uncertain. The germline V gene has CDR1 SQVTM and CDR2 ANQGSEA. V gave up 8 bases and J gave up 2 bases, with 12 bases separating them. This CDR3 comprises 12 residues. CDR3 sequence: CSFGRSNTEAFF. The CDR3 nucleotides read TGCAGCTTTGGACGGTCAAACACTGAAGCTTTCTTT.

A few counts support this clonotype. The chain combines TRBV20-1 with TRBJ2-3; possibly TRBD1 for D (6 bases). The CDR3 runs 15 residues. CDR1 is DFQATT, CDR2 SNEGSKA, per germline (reference sequence). V was cut by 6 bases and J by 0 bases, with 16 bases left in between. The CDR3 loop is CSARDRRTSTDTQYF. The CDR3 DNA sequence: TGCAGTGCACGCGACAGGAGGACTAGCACAGATACGCAGTATTTT.

This clonotype was picked up a small number of times. The chain employs TRBV9 and TRBJ2-1; D possibly matches TRBD1 or TRBD2 (5 bases each). Trimming took 5 bases from V and 8 from J, leaving 32 bases between them. The CDR3 totals 19 residues. Germline assignment: CDR1 SGDLS and CDR2 YYNGEE. The CDR3 DNA is TGTGCCAGCAGTGCTCGGGACGGCCCCGCGTCAGGTCCCTTGGATGAGCAGTTCTTC. The encoded protein is CASSARDGPASGPLDEQFF.

This clonotype was detected only a few times. This sequence joins TRBV29-1 and TRBJ2-7; tentative D call: TRBD1 (6 bases). The V gene lost 2 bases and the J gene lost 3 bases, with 14 bases spanning the gap. The CDR3 covers 14 residues. Germline V gives CDR1 SQVTM, CDR2 ANQGSEA. The CDR3 region has the DNA TGCAGCGTTGAACTGGGTTGGGGACACTACGAGCAGTACTTC. Translating gives CSVELGWGHYEQYF.

This clonotype was seen many times. The genes are TRBV29-1 and TRBJ1-1, with 8 bases identical to TRBD1. V lost 8 bases and J lost 1; bases outside the gene matches: 6. This CDR3 is 13 amino acids long. Germline CDR1 reads SQVTM; CDR2 reads ANQGSEA. The DNA for the CDR3 is TGCAGCACCACAGGGGGGAAGAACACTGAAGCTTTCTTT. Protein sequence: CSTTGGKNTEAFF.

This clonotype occurred a few times. The V gene is TRBV3-1, the J gene TRBJ1-6; TRBD1 might be the D (5 bases). V lost 8 bases and J 10 bases, leaving 15 bases between the germline ends. Per the germline V gene, CDR1 is LGHDT and CDR2 is YNNKEL (reference sequence). CDR3 length: 13 residues. CDR3: CASSPRDASPLHF. CDR3 in DNA: TGTGCCAGCTCCCCCCGGGACGCATCACCCCTCCACTTT.

This clonotype occurred a few times. V and J are TRBV20-1 and TRBJ1-1; TRBD1 matches 10 bases. CDR1 DFQATT and CDR2 SNEGSKA come from the germline V gene (reference sequence). The V and J ends lost 4 bases and 5 bases, in that order; junction bases with no gene match: 10. This CDR3 has 15 amino acids. The CDR3 DNA follows: TGCAGTGCTAAAAGGGACAGGGGACAATATACTGAAGCTTTCTTT. Translating gives CSAKRDRGQYTEAFF.

V usage is TRBV29-1 and J usage is TRBJ1-1; a possible D gene is TRBD1 (6 bases). Deletions cut 4 bases from V and 1 base from J, with 10 bases between. There are 13 residues in the CDR3. CDR1 is SQVTM, CDR2 ANQGSEA, per germline. The CDR3, as DNA: TGCAGCGTTGGCCGGGGGGCGAACACTGAAGCTTTCTTT. It translates to CSVGRGANTEAFF.

This clonotype was picked up many times. A junction boundary mismatches the germline segment, possibly from a read error. This chain joins TRBV19 and TRBJ1-4; D unclear. Germline lookup yields CDR1 LNHDA and CDR2 SQIVND (reference sequence). There are 14 residues in the CDR3. In nucleotides, the CDR3 is TGTGCCAGTAGTGCCACCTCAACTAATGAGAAACTGTTTTTT. Translating it yields CASSATSTNEKLFF.

The V gene is TRBV20-1, the J gene TRBJ2-7, with D possibly being TRBD2 (5 bases). The CDR3 consists of 12 residues. V was clipped by 6 bases and J by 3 bases, with 12 bases between them. Germline V lookup: CDR1 DFQATT, CDR2 SNEGSKA (reference sequence). The CDR3, as DNA: TGCAGTGCGTCGGACTGGTTCTACGAGCAGTACTTC. Translated: CSASDWFYEQYF.

This clonotype was observed a handful of times. Written as DNA, the CDR3 is TGTGCCAGCAGCCCCCGTGGGGCGGGAGTGACGGGGGAGCTGTTTTTT. Its translation is CASSPRGAGVTGELFF. This sequence joins TRBV11-2 and TRBJ2-2; the match to TRBD2 covers 7 bases. Germline CDR1 reads SGHAT; CDR2 reads FQNNGV. The ends lost 5 bases at V and 8 bases at J; junction bases unmatched: 14. The length of the CDR3 is 16 residues. The complete variable domain, with remaining parts taken from reference TRBV11-2 and TRBJ2-2, reads EAGVAQSPRYKIIEKRQSVAFWCNPISGHATLYWYQQILGQGPKLLIQFQNNGVVDDSQLPKDRFSAERLKGVDSTLKIQPAKLEDSAVYLCASSPRGAGVTGELFFGEGSRLTVL.

The gene calls are TRBV7-2 and TRBJ2-2; the D call may be TRBD1 or TRBD2 (5 bases each). V was shortened by 1 base and J by 1 base, with 10 bases between the two germline ends. CDR1 is SGHTA, CDR2 FQGNSA, per germline. The CDR3 totals 16 residues. CDR3 region: CASSLDGTLNTGELFF. The CDR3, as DNA: TGTGCCAGCAGCTTAGACGGGACCCTGAACACCGGGGAGCTGTTTTTT.

The J gene is TRBJ1-6, the V gene TRBV12-3 or TRBV12-4; D unclear. The V gene lost 2 bases and the J gene lost 9 bases, with 5 bases spanning the gap. This CDR3 contains 12 residues. The CDR3 DNA sequence: TGTGCCAGCAGTTTAATGAGTTCACCCCTCCACTTT. This sequence encodes CASSLMSSPLHF.

The J gene is TRBJ1-1, the V gene TRBV28; the D is unclear. Deletions cut 9 bases from V and 6 bases from J, with 11 bases between. The CDR3 contains 11 residues. The germline gives CDR1 MDHEN, CDR2 SYDVKM. CDR3 bases: TGTGCCAGTGAAGGGCGGGCTGAAGCTTTCTTT. This gives the protein CASEGRAEAFF.

The V gene is TRBV11-2, the J gene TRBJ2-3, with D unclear. Trimming left V 1 base short and J 7 bases short, with 6 bases between. The CDR3 contains 12 residues. Per the germline V gene, CDR1 is SGHAT and CDR2 is FQNNGV. CDR3 loop: CASSLGRYTQYF. The CDR3 nucleotides read TGTGCCAGCAGCTTAGGGCGGTATACGCAGTATTTT.

This clonotype was found many times. This chain connects TRBV20-1 to TRBJ1-5, with D uncertain. CDR1 DFQATT and CDR2 SNEGSKA come from the germline V gene (reference sequence). Deletions cut 3 bases from V and 0 bases from J, with 9 bases between. This CDR3 is built from 14 residues. The CDR3 loop is CSASHGYSNQPQHF. The CDR3 DNA follows: TGCAGTGCTAGTCACGGGTATAGCAATCAGCCCCAGCATTTT.

This clonotype was found many times. The gene calls are TRBV29-1 and TRBJ2-1; a possible D gene is TRBD2 (6 bases). This CDR3 spans 11 amino acids. CDR1 is SQVTM, CDR2 ANQGSEA, per germline. Trimming took 7 bases from V and 10 from J, leaving 14 bases between them. This CDR3 is CSGFGGGEQFF. The CDR3 DNA is TGCAGCGGCTTTGGGGGAGGAGAGCAGTTCTTC.

The table lists this clonotype with many counts. The chain has TRBV5-1 and TRBJ2-7; TRBD2 matches 7 bases. With 5 bases clipped from V and 0 bases from J, the junction kept 8 bases outside the gene matches. The CDR3 is 15 residues long. CDR1 is SGHRS, CDR2 YFSETQ, per germline. This CDR3 reads CASREVAGASYEQYF. CDR3 DNA sequence: TGCGCCAGCAGGGAAGTGGCGGGAGCCTCCTACGAGCAGTACTTC.

This clonotype was seen only a few times. The chain carries TRBV29-1 and TRBJ2-7; perhaps TRBD1 as D (5 bases). Per the germline V gene, CDR1 is SQVTM and CDR2 is ANQGSEA. Trimming pared 3 bases from V and 2 bases from J, leaving 8 bases between. The CDR3 covers 12 residues. The CDR3 DNA reads TGCAGCGTTGAGAAAGGGGCCTACGAGCAGTACTTC. Its protein product is CSVEKGAYEQYF.

Many counts were recorded for this clonotype. The rearrangement uses TRBV5-6 and TRBJ2-1, with TRBD2 identical over 9 bases. Trimming removed 6 bases from V and 5 bases from J; junction bases left unmatched: 9. This CDR3 is 15 amino acids long. Germline assignment: CDR1 SGHDT and CDR2 YYEEEE. DNA for the CDR3: TGTGCCAGCATCCGCCTGGCGGGAGGGGACAATGAGCAGTTCTTC. It is translated as CASIRLAGGDNEQFF.

J is TRBJ2-7 and V is TRBV12-3 or TRBV12-4; D is possibly TRBD2 (6 bases). The V end was cut by 6 bases, the J end by 2 bases, with 17 bases between. The CDR3 length is 15 residues. The CDR3 is CASRPGAGRTYEQYF. For the CDR3, the DNA is TGTGCCAGCAGGCCCGGGGCGGGGCGAACCTACGAGCAGTACTTC.

This chain uses TRBV6-6 with TRBJ1-6, with 9 bases fitting TRBD1. The CDR3 covers 14 residues. Trimming cost V 7 bases and J 10 bases; bases outside gene matches: 8. Germline CDR1 reads MNHNY; CDR2 reads SVGAGI (reference sequence). CDR3 loop: CASTPRTGDSPLHF. The CDR3 coding sequence is TGTGCCAGCACCCCCAGGACAGGGGACTCACCCCTCCACTTT.

This clonotype has at least ten counts. This chain links TRBV4-1 with TRBJ2-3, with D perhaps matching TRBD1 (6 bases). Trimming left V 0 bases short and J 4 bases short, with 14 bases between. CDR3 length equals 16 residues. Germline CDR1 is MGHRA and CDR2 is YSYEKL. This chain's CDR3 is CASSQEDSPSADTQYF. The CDR3 DNA sequence: TGCGCCAGCAGCCAAGAGGACAGTCCCTCTGCAGATACGCAGTATTTT.

The V gene is TRBV4-2, the J gene TRBJ1-1, with unresolved D. The germline V gene encodes CDR1 LGHNA and CDR2 YNFKEQ. V lost 1 base and J lost 7, with 10 bases in between. The CDR3 length is 13 residues. CDR3: CASSQGGAGEAFF. As DNA, the CDR3 is TGTGCCAGCAGCCAAGGAGGAGCTGGTGAAGCTTTCTTT.